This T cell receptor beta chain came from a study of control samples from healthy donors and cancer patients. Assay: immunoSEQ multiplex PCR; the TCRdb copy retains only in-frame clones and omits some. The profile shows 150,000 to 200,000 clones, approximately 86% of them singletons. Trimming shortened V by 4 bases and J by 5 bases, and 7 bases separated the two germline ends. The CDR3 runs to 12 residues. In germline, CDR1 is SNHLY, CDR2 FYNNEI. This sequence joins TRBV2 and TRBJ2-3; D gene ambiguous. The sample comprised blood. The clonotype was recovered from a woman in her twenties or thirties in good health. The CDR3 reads CASSGIEDTQYF. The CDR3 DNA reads TGTGCCAGCAGTGGTATCGAAGATACGCAGTATTTT.